This entry lists 10 T cell receptor beta chains sequenced from one sample in a study of T cells in tumors after PD-1 blockade (dated by TCRdb to about 2019). Libraries were built with the immunoSEQ multiplex PCR assay. Entries here come from immuneACCESS through TCRdb and include only in-frame sequences with V and J called. Some clones fail to appear in such tables; in the studies checked, an unresolved V gene covers under half of the shortfall, and the cause of the remainder is unknown. The sample table holds about 20,000 clones, of which around 80% were seen once. Of the sample, 26% is held by the ten largest clones. The time point label on this specimen signifies: before anti-PD-1 therapy. This sample comprised PBMCs, obtained before anti-PD-1 treatment. These TCRs come from a human donor with basal cell carcinoma.

This rearrangement joins TRBV4-1 to TRBJ2-1, with 13 bases that match TRBD2. Germline CDR1 MGHRA, CDR2 YSYEKL. With V trimmed by 4 bases and J by 6 bases, 15 bases remained unmatched. The CDR3 consists of 19 residues. The CDR3: CASSPRKNKLAGGVNEQFF. The CDR3, as DNA: TGCGCCAGCAGCCCACGAAAAAACAAACTAGCGGGAGGGGTCAATGAGCAGTTCTTC.

This chain connects TRBV7-2 to TRBJ1-3; unclear D gene. Trimming cost V 4 bases and J 5 bases, with 12 bases left between them. The CDR3 runs to 14 residues. Germline-derived CDR1 and CDR2 are SGHTA and FQGNSA. In nucleotides, the CDR3 is TGTGCCAGCAGCTGGGGAGGAACCCGAAACACCATATATTTT. It yields the protein CASSWGGTRNTIYF.

The chain is built from TRBV3-1 (or the pseudogene TRBV3-2) and TRBJ2-3, with 8 bases fitting TRBD1. Germline V gene lookup returns CDR1 LGHDT and CDR2 YNNKEL (reference sequence). The CDR3 runs 14 residues. V lost 3 bases and J lost 8; bases outside the gene matches: 7. CDR3 in amino acids: CASSQRTGLATQYF. The CDR3 bases are TGTGCCAGCAGCCAGAGGACAGGGTTAGCTACGCAGTATTTT.

The chain links TRBV19 to TRBJ2-6; D remains unclear. The CDR3 has 12 residues. Germline V CDR1 and CDR2: LNHDA, SQIVND (reference sequence). Trimming pared 10 bases from V and 4 bases from J, leaving 8 bases between. The CDR3 here is CATSVGANVLTF. As DNA, the CDR3 is TGTGCCACCTCGGTGGGGGCCAACGTCCTGACTTTC.

V gene TRBV9 combines with J gene TRBJ2-2; the D gene is possibly TRBD2 (5 bases). The V gene lost 3 bases and the J gene lost 4 bases, with 13 bases spanning the gap. CDR1 is SGDLS, CDR2 YYNGEE, per germline. This CDR3 comprises 15 residues. The CDR3 DNA follows: TGTGCCAGCAGCGCGCGGGCAATCTCCACCGGGGAGCTGTTTTTT. Its translation: CASSARAISTGELFF. Complete variable domain (other parts from reference TRBV9 and TRBJ2-2): DSGVTQTPKHLITATGQRVTLRCSPRSGDLSVYWYQQSLDQGLQFLIQYYNGEERAKGNILERFSAQQFPDLHSELNLSSLELGDSALYFCASSARAISTGELFFGEGSRLTVL.

This clone has more than one count but fewer than ten. A junction end diverges from the germline sequence, so it may reflect a read error. This CDR3 is also generated by other DNA sequences in the sample. The rearrangement uses TRBV2 and TRBJ2-1; 7 bases match TRBD2. The CDR3 length is 19 residues. Looked up from germline, CDR1 is SNHLY and CDR2 is FYNNEI. CDR3 sequence reads: CARSDGWAGEGSSYNEQFF. CDR3 sequence (DNA): TGTGCCCGCAGTGACGGGTGGGCGGGGGAGGGGAGCTCCTACAATGAGCAGTTCTTC.

The table lists this clone with a count of one. This chain joins TRBV11-2 and TRBJ2-5, with TRBD2 identical over 14 bases. Looked up from germline, CDR1 is SGHAT and CDR2 is FQNNGV. This CDR3 spans 18 amino acids. J was trimmed by 5 bases and V by 1 base; bases with no gene match: 9. The CDR3 sequence is CASSLGGTSGGLGETQYF. The DNA of the CDR3 is TGTGCCAGCAGCTTAGGTGGGACTAGCGGGGGCTTAGGGGAGACCCAGTACTTC. The full variable domain, rest sourced from reference TRBV11-2 and TRBJ2-5, is EAGVAQSPRYKIIEKRQSVAFWCNPISGHATLYWYQQILGQGPKLLIQFQNNGVVDDSQLPKDRFSAERLKGVDSTLKIQPAKLEDSAVYLCASSLGGTSGGLGETQYFGPGTRLLVL.

About this clone itself: A much larger clone differs by one base, so this may be a read error. The chain carries TRBV2 and TRBJ2-1; TRBD2 is a possible D gene (7 bases). The germline V gene has CDR1 SNHLY and CDR2 FYNNEI. The CDR3 runs to 19 residues. The CDR3 region has the DNA TGTGCCAGCTGTGAAGGGTGGGCGGGGGCGGGGAGCTCCTACAATGAGCAGTTCTTC. It translates to CASCEGWAGAGSSYNEQFF.

This chain links TRBV2 with TRBJ1-4, with 7 bases matching TRBD1. CDR3 size: 14 residues. V was pared by 6 bases and J by 4 bases, with 5 bases of the junction left unmatched. Germline V gene sequence: CDR1 SNHLY, CDR2 FYNNEI. The DNA of the CDR3 is TGTGCCAGCAGGGCAGGGGGAGGTAATGAAAAACTGTTTTTT. It specifies CASRAGGGNEKLFF.

The chain links TRBV19 to TRBJ2-2; TRBD1 or TRBD2 may be the D gene (5 bases each). The CDR3 has 16 amino acids. V was clipped by 3 bases and J by 5 bases, with 16 bases between them. Germline V gene sequence: CDR1 LNHDA, CDR2 SQIVND (reference sequence). DNA for the CDR3: TGTGCCAGTAGTATTGGGTCCGGGACCGGGACCGGGGAGCTGTTTTTT. This codes for CASSIGSGTGTGELFF.